This is a list of T cell receptor beta chains from one sample in a study of control samples from healthy donors and cancer patients. Data came from immunoSEQ multiplex PCR; TCRdb stores just in-frame clones and leaves some out. Here the sample spans approximately 82,000 clones, about 94% being singletons. The sample consisted of blood. These receptors originate from a young woman in good health. CDR3s include the opening cysteine and the closing phenylalanine or tryptophan. Fields, in order: clone size, J gene, D gene, V gene, CDR3 protein, CDR3 DNA. The D gene is left open where the match is weak. For some rows the clone size is stated as once, few or many, or as a class when expanded; others skip it.

.,TRBJ1-1,.,TRBV2,CASSDQGPEAFF,TGTGCCAGCAGTGACCAGGGCCCTGAAGCTTTCTTT
.,TRBJ1-1,TRBD1,TRBV3-1/TRBV3-2,CASSYPGTALEAFF,TGTGCCAGCAGCTACCCCGGGACAGCATTAGAAGCTTTCTTT
.,TRBJ2-7,TRBD2,TRBV5-5,CASSLGAGELDEQYF,TGTGCCAGCAGCTTGGGAGCGGGAGAGTTGGACGAGCAGTACTTC
.,TRBJ1-2,.,TRBV28,CASGPPGYGYTF,TGTGCCAGCGGGCCTCCCGGGTATGGCTACACCTTC
.,TRBJ1-2,TRBD1,TRBV28,CASSLLDRGLNGYTF,TGTGCCAGCAGTCTCTTGGACAGGGGGCTTAATGGCTACACCTTC
.,TRBJ2-7,TRBD1,TRBV15,CATSRETGYSYEQYF,TGTGCCACCAGCAGGGAGACAGGGTACTCCTACGAGCAGTACTTC
.,TRBJ1-4,.,TRBV19,CASSSQLDGEKLFF,TGTGCCAGTAGCTCCCAGTTGGACGGTGAAAAACTGTTTTTT
.,TRBJ2-2,.,TRBV5-1,CASSLATDTGELFF,TGCGCCAGCAGCTTAGCCACGGACACCGGGGAGCTGTTTTTT
once,TRBJ1-1,.,TRBV14,CASSRMNTEAFF,TGTGCCAGCAGCCGCATGAACACTGAAGCTTTCTTT
.,TRBJ1-2,.,TRBV7-8,CASSRQTGYYGYTF,TGTGCCAGCAGCCGTCAGACCGGTTACTATGGCTACACCTTC
.,TRBJ2-1,TRBD1,TRBV9,CASSPEILQGASNEQFF,TGTGCCAGCAGCCCCGAGATACTACAGGGGGCATCGAATGAGCAGTTCTTC
once,TRBJ2-7,.,TRBV10-1,CASSVCGGSYEQYF,TGCGCCAGCAGTGTTTGCGGCGGATCCTACGAGCAGTACTTC
.,TRBJ1-2,.,TRBV6-5,CASQRPHNYGYTF,TGTGCCAGCCAGCGTCCTCATAACTATGGCTACACCTTC
.,TRBJ1-2,.,TRBV28,CASSLDSGAYGYTF,TGTGCCAGCAGTTTGGATTCTGGGGCGTATGGCTACACCTTC
.,TRBJ1-1,TRBD1,TRBV9,CASSVAGGVTEAFF,TGTGCCAGCAGCGTAGCAGGGGGCGTCACTGAAGCTTTCTTT
.,TRBJ1-1,.,TRBV13,CASSLGWGNSAEAFF,TGTGCCAGCAGCTTAGGCTGGGGGAACAGCGCTGAAGCTTTCTTT
.,TRBJ1-2,.,TRBV28,CASSSGHLGDYGYTF,TGTGCCAGCAGTTCGGGACACCTGGGGGACTATGGCTACACCTTC
.,TRBJ1-5,.,TRBV18,CASSRTDADQPQHF,TGTGCCAGCTCACGGACGGACGCAGATCAGCCCCAGCATTTT
.,TRBJ2-2,TRBD2,TRBV4-3,CASSQDGRGAGELFF,TGCGCCAGCAGCCAAGATGGGCGGGGGGCCGGGGAGCTGTTTTTT
.,TRBJ1-2,.,TRBV6-6,CASSYVGLGYTF,TGTGCCAGCAGTTACGTGGGACTAGGCTACACCTTC
.,TRBJ2-1,.,TRBV19,CASSIRSGYNEQFF,TGTGCCAGTAGTATACGTTCAGGGTACAATGAGCAGTTCTTC
.,TRBJ2-7,.,TRBV6-5,CASTKTGPVYEQYF,TGTGCCAGCACCAAAACGGGCCCTGTCTACGAGCAGTACTTC
.,TRBJ1-5,TRBD1,TRBV6-2/TRBV6-3,CASSRQGANQPQHF,TGTGCCAGCAGTCGACAGGGGGCGAACCAGCCCCAGCATTTT
.,TRBJ1-1,.,TRBV19,CASSIDGTAMNTEAFF,TGTGCCAGTAGTATAGACGGTACGGCGATGAACACTGAAGCTTTCTTT
few,TRBJ1-1,.,TRBV9,CASSLTMNTEAFF,TGTGCCAGCAGCCTAACTATGAACACTGAAGCTTTCTTT
.,TRBJ1-2,.,TRBV5-4,CASSLREGYGYTF,TGTGCCAGCAGCCTTCGGGAGGGCTATGGCTACACCTTC
.,TRBJ1-1,.,TRBV7-9,CASSFGVQAFF,TGTGCCAGCAGCTTTGGGGTGCAGGCTTTCTTT
.,TRBJ1-6,.,TRBV7-2,CASSPRPVGKSSYNSPLHF,TGTGCCAGCAGCCCGCGACCGGTGGGGAAGAGCTCCTATAATTCACCCCTCCACTTT
.,TRBJ1-2,.,TRBV24-1,CATHPGGGDPNYGYTF,TGTGCCACCCACCCGGGCGGGGGGGATCCTAACTATGGCTACACCTTC
.,TRBJ2-7,TRBD2,TRBV6-2/TRBV6-3,CASSFKTSGSSYEQYF,TGTGCCAGCAGTTTCAAGACTAGCGGGAGCTCCTACGAGCAGTACTTC
.,TRBJ1-4,.,TRBV2,CASGGRQNEKLFF,TGTGCCAGCGGAGGACGGCAAAATGAAAAACTGTTTTTT
.,TRBJ2-3,TRBD2,TRBV5-4,CASRSLAGGDTQYF,TGTGCCAGCAGGTCGCTAGCGGGAGGGGATACGCAGTATTTT
few,TRBJ2-3,.,TRBV2,CASSWEISGKGTDTQYF,TGTGCCAGCAGTTGGGAAATTAGCGGCAAGGGCACAGATACGCAGTATTTT
once,TRBJ2-5,.,TRBV12-3/TRBV12-4,CASSLGEAGTQYF,TGTGCCAGCAGTTTAGGGGAGGCGGGGACCCAGTACTTC
.,TRBJ2-5,TRBD1,TRBV24-1,CATSAQTGGETQYF,TGTGCCACCAGTGCCCAGACAGGGGGGGAGACCCAGTACTTC
.,TRBJ1-1,.,TRBV6-2/TRBV6-3,CASSLQTGIPEAFF,TGTGCCAGCAGTCTGCAAACAGGGATCCCTGAAGCTTTCTTT
.,TRBJ2-1,.,TRBV6-6,CASSYTGTVNNEQFF,TGTGCCAGCAGTTACACCGGGACTGTAAACAATGAGCAGTTCTTC
.,TRBJ1-4,.,TRBV6-5,CASSYSGRNEKLFF,TGTGCCAGCAGTTACTCGGGCAGAAATGAAAAACTGTTTTTT
.,TRBJ1-2,TRBD1,TRBV6-5,CASERSGTGSGYTF,TGTGCCAGCGAACGCTCCGGGACAGGGAGTGGCTACACCTTC
few,TRBJ2-7,TRBD1,TRBV4-1,CASSLRQGPEDEQYF,TGCGCCAGCAGCCTCAGACAGGGGCCTGAGGACGAGCAGTACTTC
.,TRBJ2-3,.,TRBV27,CASSRAGLITDTQYF,TGTGCCAGCAGTCGTGCCGGACTAATCACAGATACGCAGTATTTT
once,TRBJ2-3,TRBD2,TRBV10-2,CASRGRIAGAVSTDTQYF,TGCGCCAGCAGGGGACGGATAGCGGGGGCAGTTAGCACAGATACGCAGTATTTT
.,TRBJ2-5,TRBD2,TRBV27,CASAGQLAGGETQYF,TGTGCCAGCGCGGGTCAACTAGCGGGAGGAGAGACCCAGTACTTC
few,TRBJ2-3,.,TRBV6-5,CASFGTITDTQYF,TGTGCCAGCTTTGGGACCATCACAGATACGCAGTATTTT
.,TRBJ1-2,.,TRBV19,CASSTGAAGYTF,TGTGCCAGTAGTACAGGGGCGGCTGGCTACACCTTC
.,TRBJ1-3,.,TRBV3-1/TRBV3-2,CASSQAAGNTIYF,TGTGCCAGCAGCCAAGCGGCTGGAAACACCATATATTTT
.,TRBJ1-1,TRBD1,TRBV29-1,CSVERPKGQLSEAFF,TGCAGCGTTGAGAGGCCAAAGGGACAGCTCTCCGAAGCTTTCTTT
.,TRBJ1-1,.,TRBV12-3/TRBV12-4,CASSLGRGTEAFF,TGTGCCAGCAGTTTGGGCAGGGGCACTGAAGCTTTCTTT